Detailed here is one T cell receptor (beta chain). The data were taken from a study of PD-1 blockade in classical Hodgkin lymphoma. Time point here: cycle 4 day 1 (C4D1), after less than 7 weeks of nivolumab. No patient escaped relapse after autologous stem cell transplantation, and brentuximab vedotin exposure varied. This table comes from immunoSEQ multiplex PCR, and its TCRdb copy is limited to in-frame clones, with some not included. The table has nearly 25,000 clones, 72% seen once. The length of the CDR3 is 11 residues. V lost 7 bases, J lost 2 bases, and 7 bases lay in between. CDR1 is DFQATT, CDR2 SNEGSKA, per germline (reference sequence).

The sample in question was peripheral blood mononuclear cells (PBMCs), obtained before the fourth cycle of nivolumab. This TCR came from a human donor with classical Hodgkin lymphoma. The gene calls are TRBV20-1 and TRBJ2-3; D is ambiguous. For the CDR3, the DNA is TGCAGTGAACAGAACACAGATACGCAGTATTTT. It yields the protein CSEQNTDTQYF.